Sequencing of this T cell receptor beta chain was carried out in a study of blood T cell repertoires in COVID-19. Study overall: Sites across the United States, Italy and Spain contributed samples from acute and convalescent COVID-19.

In the authors' methods: Nucleated cell number was recorded as an estimate derived from reference gene primer amplification. Using immunoSEQ multiplex PCR, the repertoire was profiled, and TCRdb retains in-frame clones only, with some absent. V, J and clone size reflect that table, while D and trimming were determined from the DNA. The sample contains about 160,000 clones, around nine tenths of which appear only once. The CDR3 is 14 amino acids. Germline V lookup: CDR1 SNHLY, CDR2 FYNNEI. V shed 3 bases, J shed 2 bases, and the junction held 1 base outside the gene matches. This chain uses TRBV2 with TRBJ1-2, with TRBD1 matching over 9 bases. The sequenced sample was peripheral blood. The sequence was collected from a man aged 55 to 69 with active or convalescent COVID-19. This chain's CDR3 is CASSETGGNYGYTF. The CDR3 DNA sequence: TGTGCCAGCAGTGAGACAGGGGGGAACTATGGCTACACCTTC.